The 14 T cell receptor beta chains reported below all come from one sample, sequenced in a study of human T cells and chemical hapten exposure. TCRdb recomputed calls from the RACE reads with MiXCR, one row per CDR3 protein. The table has about 260,000 distinct CDR3 sequences, roughly 8.9% seen once. The time point was: pre-sensitization, week 0. Noted treatment: therapeutic diphenylcyclopropenone sensitization with weekly scalp DPC. This specimen consisted of whole blood, obtained in connection with sensitization to the hapten diphenylcyclopropenone (DPC). The receptor source for this set is a woman in her forties with alopecia areata. Some clones in this sample may be carry-over from other donors' samples.

The chain employs TRBV4-2 and TRBJ2-1; D is tentatively TRBD1 or TRBD2 (5 bases each). V was pared by 0 bases and J by 9 bases, with 12 bases between. Germline V gene lookup returns CDR1 LGHNA and CDR2 YNFKEQ. The CDR3 is 14 residues long. The CDR3 DNA is TGTGCCAGCAGCCAAGAGGGGCGGGTGGGTGAGCAGTTCTTC. Translated: CASSQEGRVGEQFF.

This clonotype was seen ten or more times. The chain couples TRBV20-1 to TRBJ1-6; possibly TRBD1 for D (5 bases). Germline loops: CDR1 DFQATT, CDR2 SNEGSKA (reference sequence). V lost 4 bases and J 9 bases, leaving 13 bases between the germline ends. This CDR3 spans 13 amino acids. Written as DNA, the CDR3 is TGCAGTGCTACGCAGGGTTTGGGTTCACCCCTCCACTTT. This encodes CSATQGLGSPLHF.

The chain is built from TRBV9 and TRBJ2-2; 8 bases agree with TRBD2. Germline-derived CDR1 and CDR2 are SGDLS and YYNGEE. This CDR3 has 16 residues. Losses at the gene ends were 4 bases for V and 4 bases for J; bases not matched to a gene: 9. CDR3 in DNA: TGTGCCAGCAGCCCCCGACTAGCGAGTGGCACCGGGGAGCTGTTTTTT. Amino acids: CASSPRLASGTGELFF.

The table lists this clonotype with a few counts. This rearrangement joins TRBV29-1 to TRBJ2-5; 7 bases agree with TRBD1. The CDR3 spans 12 residues. Trimming removed 4 bases from V and 4 bases from J; junction bases left unmatched: 3. Germline CDR1 and CDR2: SQVTM and ANQGSEA. CDR3 DNA sequence: TGCAGCGTTGCACAGGGGAGAGAGACCCAGTACTTC. The encoded protein is CSVAQGRETQYF.

The chain links TRBV6-1 to TRBJ2-3; D remains unclear. V lost 1 base to trimming and J lost 11 bases, with 19 bases between them. This CDR3 region has 15 residues. Germline V lookup: CDR1 MNHNS, CDR2 SASEGT. The CDR3 DNA reads TGTGCCAGCAGTGAAGACGGTATTGTAACAACGGGGCAGTATTTT. Protein: CASSEDGIVTTGQYF.

This clonotype turned up a few times. This chain uses TRBV12-3 or TRBV12-4 with TRBJ1-2; D is undetermined. This CDR3 comprises 14 residues. V was shortened by 5 bases and J by 4 bases, with 14 bases between the two germline ends. Here the CDR3 reads CASSPASPTYGYTF. CDR3 sequence (DNA): TGTGCCAGCAGTCCCGCTAGCCCCACCTATGGCTACACCTTC.

This clonotype was found a few times. This rearrangement joins TRBV12-3 or TRBV12-4 to TRBJ2-2, with a weak D call TRBD2 (6 bases). With 3 bases removed from V and 6 bases from J, the gap between germline ends came to 8 bases. The CDR3 totals 13 residues. Written as DNA, the CDR3 is TGTGCCAGCAGTTTTAGGGAGGCCGGGGAGCTGTTTTTT. This sequence encodes CASSFREAGELFF.

About this clonotype itself: This clone may be a read error of a much larger clone one base away. The genes are TRBV6-2 or TRBV6-3 and TRBJ2-2, with a tentative D call TRBD2 (6 bases). The length of the CDR3 is 15 residues. The germline CDR1 and CDR2 sequences are MNHEY and SVGEGT. V dropped 1 base and J dropped 4 bases, with 10 bases sitting between them. Written as DNA, the CDR3 is TGTGCCAGCAGTTACTGGCTAGCGAGCACCGGGGAGCTGTTTTTT. Protein: CASSYWLASTGELFF.

The chain is built from TRBV27 and TRBJ2-3; perhaps D is TRBD1 or TRBD2 (5 bases each). Germline V gives CDR1 MNHEY, CDR2 SMNVEV (reference sequence). V was shortened by 1 base and J by 1 base, with 9 bases between the two germline ends. This CDR3 region has 15 residues. CDR3 sequence: CASSLWGGRTDTQYF. The CDR3 DNA reads TGTGCCAGCAGTTTATGGGGCGGGCGCACAGATACGCAGTATTTT.

The table lists this clonotype with a few counts. V and J are TRBV28 and TRBJ2-4, with D possibly matching TRBD1 (6 bases). Trimming cost V 2 bases and J 4 bases, with 9 bases left between them. This CDR3 is 14 amino acids long. Germline V gene data show CDR1 as MDHEN and CDR2 as SYDVKM. The CDR3 here is CASSLADSKNIQYF. DNA for the CDR3: TGTGCCAGCAGTTTAGCGGACAGTAAAAACATTCAGTACTTC.

This rearrangement joins TRBV18 to TRBJ2-5; D is ambiguous. This CDR3 has 14 residues. Germline V gives CDR1 KGHSH, CDR2 LQKENI. The ends were cut back, 3 bases at V and 5 bases at J, with 13 bases in the middle. Here the CDR3 DNA reads TGTGCCAGCTCACCCGGCCTTCAGAGGGAGACCCAGTACTTC. Translation: CASSPGLQRETQYF.

The V call is TRBV2, the J call TRBJ1-4; TRBD1 agrees at 8 bases. This CDR3 comprises 16 residues. In germline, CDR1 is SNHLY, CDR2 FYNNEI. V gave up 5 bases and J gave up 5 bases; unmatched junction bases: 10. The CDR3 is CASSYPGTGPNEKLFF. CDR3 nucleotides: TGTGCCAGCAGTTACCCCGGGACAGGCCCCAATGAAAAACTGTTTTTT.

This clonotype was recorded a few times. As DNA, the CDR3 is TGTGCCAGCAGCTTAGGAACCAGCTCCTACGAGCAGTACTTC. This sequence encodes CASSLGTSSYEQYF. The chain recombines TRBV7-9 with TRBJ2-7, with no clear D. Per the germline V gene, CDR1 is SEHNR and CDR2 is FQNEAQ (reference sequence). Trimming removed 1 base from V and 0 bases from J, with 7 bases in between. This CDR3 is built from 14 residues.

The chain has TRBV7-2 and TRBJ2-5; no reliable D call. The CDR3 has 12 residues. Looked up from germline, CDR1 is SGHTA and CDR2 is FQGNSA. V dropped 5 bases and J dropped 5 bases, with 9 bases sitting between them. CDR3 region: CASSPSEETQYF. CDR3 bases: TGTGCCAGCAGCCCAAGCGAGGAGACCCAGTACTTC. Complete variable domain (other parts from reference TRBV7-2 and TRBJ2-5): GAGVSQSPSNKVTEKGKDVELRCDPISGHTALYWYRQSLGQGLEFLIYFQGNSAPDKSGLPSDRFSAERTGGSVSTLTIQRTQQEDSAVYLCASSPSEETQYFGPGTRLLVL.